This T cell receptor (beta chain) emerged from a study of vaccination and CD4 T cells after COVID-19. Study in general: Post-COVID samples were collected a median approximately 93 days following diagnosis, spanning 35 to 161. SARS-CoV-2, HCoV-NL63, HCoV-OC43 and HCoV-229E supplied the overlapping spike peptides used to stimulate cells. Study results and limitations: Median SARS-CoV-2-reactive clonotypes rose from roughly 22 to 38, not significantly.

The Oncomine TCR Beta short-read assay generated sequence data from the DNA of cultured CD4+ T cells. One entry per CDR3 protein, called by TCRdb with MiXCR from the PCR reads. The sample lists several thousand distinct CDR3 sequences; around half were seen once. V was cut by 4 bases and J by 1 base, with 13 bases left in between. CDR1 GTSNPN and CDR2 SVGIG come from the germline V gene (reference sequence). This CDR3 has 14 residues. Comment on this clonotype: Antigen unknown.

Treatment reported: approximately 11-day PBMC culture with coronavirus spike peptide pools or control peptides (ViraFEST assay). Ahead of the COVID-19 pandemic (2011-2018), the CD4+ T cells of the unexposed donor were collected. PBMCs, plated at about 2 million per well, were grown in the presence of approximately 9.5 IU/ml IL-2 and about 10 ug/ml peptide pools. The material sequenced was CD4+ T cells from blood, cultured in vitro. The chain employs TRBV30 and TRBJ1-1; D gene unclear. This TCR came from a human donor in good health. The CDR3 region is CAWNVGQTNTEAFF. Written as DNA, the CDR3 is TGTGCCTGGAATGTCGGGCAGACGAACACTGAAGCTTTCTTT.